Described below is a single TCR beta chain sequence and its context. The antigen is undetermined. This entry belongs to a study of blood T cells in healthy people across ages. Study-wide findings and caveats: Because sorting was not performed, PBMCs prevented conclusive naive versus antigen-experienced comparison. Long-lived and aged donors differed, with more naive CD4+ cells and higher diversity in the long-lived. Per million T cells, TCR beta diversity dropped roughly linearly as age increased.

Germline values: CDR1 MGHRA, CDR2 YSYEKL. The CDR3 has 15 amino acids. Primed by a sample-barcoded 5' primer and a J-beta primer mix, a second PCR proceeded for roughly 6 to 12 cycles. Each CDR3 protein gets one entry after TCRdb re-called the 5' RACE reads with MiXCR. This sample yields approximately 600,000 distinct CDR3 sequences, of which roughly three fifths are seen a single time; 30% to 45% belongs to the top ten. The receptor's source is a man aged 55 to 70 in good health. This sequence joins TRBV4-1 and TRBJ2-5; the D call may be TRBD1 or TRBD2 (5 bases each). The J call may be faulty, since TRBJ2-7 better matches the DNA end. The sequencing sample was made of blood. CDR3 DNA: TGCGCCAGCAGCCAAATATTGGGACCTGAGGGCGAGCAGTACTTC. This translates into CASSQILGPEGEQYF.